Each of the 28 T cell receptor beta chains below was sequenced from the same sample in a study of T cells in Graves' hyperthyroidism and ophthalmopathy. TCR beta CDR3 regions were amplified from RNA transcripts. HTBI primers drove first-round RT-PCR of the TCR CDR3. Via MiXCR, TCRdb re-called the multiplex PCR reads, giving one row per CDR3 protein. The table shows under 250,000 distinct CDR3 sequences, with approximately 25% occurring only once. The sequenced sample was blood. The receptors shown here come from a woman in her 40s with Graves' ophthalmopathy.

The table lists this clonotype with many counts. The genes are TRBV7-8 and TRBJ2-5; TRBD2 agrees at 7 bases. The CDR3 extends over 13 amino acids. The germline V gene encodes CDR1 SGHVS and CDR2 FQNEAQ. After removal of 5 bases from V and 10 bases from J, the junction contained 10 bases not matched to a gene. This CDR3 is CASSLTSPRGQYF. In DNA form, the CDR3 reads TGTGCCAGCAGCCTGACTAGCCCCCGGGGCCAGTACTTC.

This clonotype showed up many times. V usage is TRBV5-1 and J usage is TRBJ2-7, with D possibly being TRBD2 (6 bases). The CDR3 extends over 14 amino acids. Germline assignment: CDR1 SGHRS and CDR2 YFSETQ. Trimming took 3 bases from V and 1 from J, leaving 11 bases between them. As DNA, the CDR3 is TGCGCCAGCAGCTGGAGGGTCGGTTCCTACGAGCAGTACTTC. It codes for CASSWRVGSYEQYF. The full variable domain, its missing parts supplied by reference TRBV5-1 and TRBJ2-7, is KAGVTQTPRYLIKTRGQQVTLSCSPISGHRSVSWYQQTPGQGLQFLFEYFSETQRNKGNFPGRFSGRQFSNSRSEMNVSTLELGDSALYLCASSWRVGSYEQYFGPGTRLTVT.

At least ten counts were recorded for this clonotype. The chain is built from TRBV5-5 and TRBJ1-1; no clear D gene. The V gene lost 5 bases and the J gene lost 1 base, with 6 bases spanning the gap. The CDR3 extends over 12 amino acids. From germline, CDR1 is SGHKS and CDR2 YYEKEE (reference sequence). CDR3 amino acids: CASSLQNTEAFF. In DNA, the CDR3 is TGTGCCAGCAGTTTGCAGAACACTGAAGCTTTCTTT.

This clonotype was found many times. The genes are TRBV11-2 and TRBJ2-5; 9 positions match TRBD2. The germline gives CDR1 SGHAT, CDR2 FQNNGV. The CDR3 spans 16 residues. V trimming: 1 base; J trimming: 4 bases; junction bases outside the gene matches: 7. CDR3 sequence: CASSLVAGATGETQYF. The CDR3 DNA follows: TGTGCCAGCAGCTTAGTAGCGGGAGCGACCGGAGAGACCCAGTACTTC.

This clonotype showed up many times. In DNA, the CDR3 is TGTGCCAGCAGCTTGGACCCGGACACTGAAGCTTTCTTT. This encodes CASSLDPDTEAFF. V gene TRBV7-9 combines with J gene TRBJ1-1; D is undetermined. Trimming took off 3 bases at V and 3 bases at J, with 8 bases between the two ends. The CDR3 runs to 13 residues. Per germline, CDR1 SEHNR and CDR2 FQNEAQ (reference sequence).

The table lists this clonotype with many counts. This sequence joins TRBV12-3 or TRBV12-4 and TRBJ1-1, with 7 bases matching TRBD1. The CDR3 has 15 amino acids. V lost 6 bases to trimming and J lost 3 bases; unmatched junction nucleotides: 10. DNA of the CDR3: TGTGCCAGCAGGCGTCGGGACAGTCGGTACACTGAAGCTTTCTTT. Protein product: CASRRRDSRYTEAFF.

The sample holds many counts of this clonotype. The chain uses TRBV28 and TRBJ1-2; D call uncertain. The CDR3 is 13 amino acids. The germline V gene has CDR1 MDHEN and CDR2 SYDVKM. V was trimmed by 6 bases and J by 8 bases, leaving 16 bases between them. The CDR3 nucleotides are TGTGCCAGCAGCTTACCGGGAGGACGGGGCTACACCTTC. Its protein product is CASSLPGGRGYTF.

This clonotype was seen at least ten times. J is TRBJ2-4 and V is TRBV27, with D unresolved. Germline V gene sequence: CDR1 MNHEY, CDR2 SMNVEV (reference sequence). The CDR3 runs to 14 residues. V was cut by 1 base and J by 1 base, with 5 bases left in between. The CDR3 protein is CASSLYSAKNIQYF. The CDR3 region has the DNA TGTGCCAGCAGTTTATATAGCGCCAAAAACATTCAGTACTTC.

This clonotype was recorded a few times. The CDR3 region is CSARSGGGNTGELFF. As DNA, the CDR3 is TGCAGTGCTAGATCTGGGGGGGGGAACACCGGGGAGCTGTTTTTT. The chain employs TRBV20-1 and TRBJ2-2, with 7 bases aligning to TRBD2. The CDR3 is 15 residues long. The J segment lost 1 base and the V segment lost 2 bases, leaving 4 bases of the junction unmatched. Germline CDR1 DFQATT, CDR2 SNEGSKA (reference sequence).

This clonotype was counted many times. The chain combines TRBV12-3 or TRBV12-4 with TRBJ1-5, with D uncertain. Between the trimmed V and J ends, which lost 5 bases and 0 bases, there was a span of 14 bases. The CDR3 runs to 16 residues. The CDR3 DNA reads as TGTGCCAGCAGTCACGATGAAGTCCTTAGCAATCAGCCCCAGCATTTT. Residues: CASSHDEVLSNQPQHF.

This clonotype came up a few times. The chain combines TRBV18 with TRBJ1-3; 7 bases map to TRBD1. V lost 2 bases to trimming and J lost 0 bases; unmatched junction nucleotides: 4. Germline loops: CDR1 KGHSH, CDR2 LQKENI. CDR3 length equals 16 residues. Here the CDR3 reads CASSPAGTVSGNTIYF. DNA for the CDR3: TGTGCCAGCTCACCAGCCGGGACAGTCTCTGGAAACACCATATATTTT.

The sample holds many counts of this clonotype. The chain employs TRBV6-2 or TRBV6-3 and TRBJ1-2, with D hard to call. V shed 4 bases and J shed 2 bases, with 23 bases lying between them. The CDR3 contains 18 residues. Looked up from germline, CDR1 is MNHEY and CDR2 is SVGEGT. CDR3 protein: CASSSTRSSISRNYGYTF. The CDR3 nucleotides are TGTGCCAGCAGTTCCACGCGCAGCAGCATTTCCCGGAACTATGGCTACACCTTC.

The J gene is TRBJ1-2, the V gene TRBV6-1, with TRBD1 as a possible D gene (5 bases). The CDR3 consists of 14 residues. Between the trimmed V and J ends, which lost 6 bases and 4 bases, there was a span of 15 bases. CDR1 and CDR2 (germline): MNHNS, SASEGT. CDR3 bases: TGTGCCAGCAGCGACCAGCAGGGATTCTATGGCTACACCTTC. Amino acid sequence: CASSDQQGFYGYTF.

This clonotype was picked up many times. The rearrangement uses TRBV12-3 or TRBV12-4 and TRBJ2-2; 13 nucleotides line up with TRBD2. V shed 6 bases and J 6 bases; nucleotides not matched to a gene: 4. CDR3 length: 15 residues. CDR3 sequence: CASRILAGGPGELFF. CDR3 DNA: TGTGCCAGCAGGATACTAGCGGGAGGGCCCGGGGAGCTGTTTTTT.

This clonotype was seen at least ten times. The chain couples TRBV30 to TRBJ1-1, with D uncertain. The V and J ends lost 4 bases and 10 bases respectively, with 10 bases between them. There are 10 residues in the CDR3. CDR1 is GTSNPN and CDR2 is SVGIG in the germline V gene (reference sequence). CDR3 loop: CAWIGLGAFF. As DNA, the CDR3 is TGTGCCTGGATCGGCCTCGGAGCTTTCTTT.

This clonotype was detected ten times or more. The chain recombines TRBV19 with TRBJ2-2; TRBD2 aligns across 11 bases. This CDR3 is 13 amino acids long. Germline CDR1 is LNHDA and CDR2 is SQIVND (reference sequence). V shed 10 bases and J 6 bases; nucleotides not matched to a gene: 4. The CDR3 DNA sequence: TGTGCCACTGAGGGACTAGCGGCCGGGGAGCTGTTTTTT. Encoded protein: CATEGLAAGELFF.

This clonotype was seen repeatedly, ten times or more. The chain employs TRBV6-1 and TRBJ2-7; 9 bases are a match to TRBD2. Germline loops: CDR1 MNHNS, CDR2 SASEGT. J was trimmed by 7 bases and V by 4 bases; bases with no gene match: 11. The CDR3 runs to 15 residues. The CDR3 nucleotides are TGTGCCAGCAGTGTGGTGCTAGCGGGATCGGGGGAGCAGTACTTC. Encoded protein: CASSVVLAGSGEQYF.

The rearrangement uses TRBV2 and TRBJ2-7, with D uncertain. V lost 6 bases and J 1 base, leaving 10 bases between the germline ends. CDR1 and CDR2 from the germline V gene are SNHLY and FYNNEI. The length of the CDR3 is 13 residues. This chain's CDR3 is CASRPFGSYEQYF. CDR3 DNA: TGTGCCAGCAGGCCTTTTGGTTCCTACGAGCAGTACTTC.

The J gene is TRBJ1-5, the V gene TRBV29-1; possibly TRBD1 for D (5 bases). CDR1 and CDR2 (germline): SQVTM, ANQGSEA. Trimming pared 5 bases from V and 5 bases from J, leaving 10 bases between. CDR3 size: 12 residues. CDR3 sequence: CSVSGGDQPQHF. For the CDR3, the DNA is TGCAGCGTTAGCGGGGGGGATCAGCCCCAGCATTTT.

The genes are TRBV6-1 and TRBJ2-2; 11 bases are a match to TRBD2. After removal of 8 bases from V and 3 bases from J, the junction contained 8 bases not matched to a gene. In germline, CDR1 is MNHNS, CDR2 SASEGT. The CDR3 is 16 residues long. The CDR3 loop reads CASLGLAGGYTGELFF. CDR3 DNA sequence: TGTGCCAGCTTAGGACTAGCGGGCGGATACACCGGGGAGCTGTTTTTT.

This rearrangement joins TRBV7-8 to TRBJ1-1; TRBD1 aligns across 8 bases. Per the germline V gene, CDR1 is SGHVS and CDR2 is FQNEAQ. Trimming took 4 bases from V and 0 from J; bases not matched to a gene: 1. The CDR3 runs 14 residues. The CDR3 region is CASSWTGLNTEAFF. The CDR3 DNA follows: TGTGCCAGCAGCTGGACAGGGTTGAACACTGAAGCTTTCTTT.

This clonotype was seen many times. The V gene is TRBV6-5, the J gene TRBJ2-7; D not certain. The germline gives CDR1 MNHEY, CDR2 SVGAGI. The CDR3 extends over 13 amino acids. The ends were cut back, 3 bases at V and 1 base at J, with 7 bases in the middle. In nucleotides, the CDR3 is TGTGCCAGCAGTTATCACTATTCCTACGAGCAGTACTTC. It yields the protein CASSYHYSYEQYF.

This clonotype came up a few times. This chain links TRBV6-2 or TRBV6-3 with TRBJ2-5; the D is unclear. Germline lookup yields CDR1 MNHEY and CDR2 SVGEGT. The CDR3 loop spans 14 amino acids. Between the trimmed V and J ends, which lost 6 bases and 2 bases, there was a span of 13 bases. Here the CDR3 reads CASSLSPWQETQYF. The CDR3 DNA is TGTGCCAGCAGCCTTAGTCCGTGGCAAGAGACCCAGTACTTC.

This clonotype was counted at least ten times. The J gene is TRBJ2-4, the V gene TRBV28; weak D call: TRBD1 (6 bases). This CDR3 is 13 amino acids long. Germline CDR1 reads MDHEN; CDR2 reads SYDVKM. Trimming shortened V by 5 bases and J by 3 bases, and 8 bases separated the two germline ends. The CDR3 DNA follows: TGTGCCAGCAGTGAGGGGGTCAAAAACATTCAGTACTTC. Translated, it gives CASSEGVKNIQYF.

This clonotype was seen many times. The rearrangement joins TRBV6-4 to TRBJ1-1; 12 nucleotides line up with TRBD1. The trim removed 2 bases at V and 5 bases at J, leaving 18 bases unmatched. CDR3 length equals 20 residues. Germline lookup yields CDR1 MRHNA and CDR2 SNTAGT. CDR3 DNA: TGTGCCAGCAGTGACCGCGGTTTCTGGGGGACAGGGGGCGCAGATACTGAAGCTTTCTTT. Protein: CASSDRGFWGTGGADTEAFF.

This clonotype was detected many times. This chain joins TRBV19 and TRBJ2-2; TRBD1 matches 7 bases. V trimming: 7 bases; J trimming: 0 bases; junction bases outside the gene matches: 5. The CDR3 has 15 residues. Germline V gives CDR1 LNHDA, CDR2 SQIVND (reference sequence). CDR3 loop: CASISQGPNTGELFF. The CDR3 DNA reads as TGTGCCAGTATCTCACAGGGGCCGAACACCGGGGAGCTGTTTTTT.

The chain joins TRBV6-1 to TRBJ2-7; D is uncertain. The CDR3 has 12 residues. Trimming left V 0 bases short and J 6 bases short, with 6 bases between. Per germline, CDR1 MNHNS and CDR2 SASEGT. The chain's CDR3 is CASSEARSEQYF. The CDR3 region has the DNA TGTGCCAGCAGTGAAGCGAGGAGCGAGCAGTACTTC.

This clonotype was seen repeatedly, ten times or more. The rearrangement links TRBV15 to TRBJ2-4, with D possibly TRBD1 on 6 matching bases. With 5 bases removed from V and 0 bases from J, the gap between germline ends came to 17 bases. CDR1 and CDR2 (germline): LNHNV, YYDKDF (reference sequence). The CDR3 consists of 17 residues. Here the CDR3 DNA reads TGTGCCACCAGCCGAGGGTCAGGGGACCTAGCCAAAAACATTCAGTACTTC. It encodes CATSRGSGDLAKNIQYF.